The 29 T cell receptor beta chains below all came from one sample that was sequenced in a study of T cells in women clearing cervical HPV infection. Assay used: immunoSEQ multiplex PCR; TCRdb lists only in-frame clones, some missing. This repertoire includes over 15,000 clones. The sample comprised blood buffy coat. Source of these receptors: a woman between 18 and 69 years old with a cervical HPV16 infection that either progressed to CIN3+ or cleared (not recorded which).

Of note for this clone: The sequence runs out 3 residues before the end of the CDR3; the remainder is reconstructed from the germline J gene. This chain links TRBV20-1 with TRBJ2-7, with 7 bases aligning to TRBD2. The junction had 8 bases not matched to a gene; V was cut back by 6 bases and J by 3 bases. The V gene's germline CDR1 is DFQATT and CDR2 SNEGSKA (reference sequence). The CDR3 covers 13 residues. The CDR3 loop reads CSAGGGDLYEQYF. The DNA read from the CDR3 is TGCAGTGCCGGTGGGGGGGACCTCTACGAG.

With respect to this clone: The read halts 3 residues ahead of the CDR3 end, with the missing end drawn from the germline J gene. V and J are TRBV2 and TRBJ1-2, with 9 bases lining up with TRBD1. V was clipped by 7 bases and J by 5 bases; unmatched bases: 5. The CDR3 is 13 amino acids. Germline loops: CDR1 SNHLY, CDR2 FYNNEI. CDR3 region: CASNRGQGYGYTF. The DNA read from the CDR3 is TGTGCCAGCAACAGGGGACAGGGTTATGGC. Together with reference TRBV2 and TRBJ1-2, the CDR3 gives the full variable domain: EPEVTQTPSHQVTQMGQEVILRCVPISNHLYFYWYRQILGQKVEFLVSFYNNEISEKSEIFDDQFSVERPDGSNFTLKIRSTKLEDSAMYFCASNRGQGYGYTFGSGTRLTVV.

This clone counts as medium-sized by frequency. The read terminates 3 residues ahead of where the CDR3 ends, so the germline J gene completes it. The chain has TRBV18 and TRBJ2-4, with 9 bases lining up with TRBD2. The length of the CDR3 is 18 residues. After removal of 5 bases from V and 1 base from J, the junction contained 12 bases not matched to a gene. Germline CDR1 reads KGHSH; CDR2 reads LQKENI. The CDR3: CASSTFSGSTLAKNIQYF. Partial CDR3 DNA: TGTGCCAGCTCAACCTTTAGCGGGAGTACGTTGGCCAAAAACATT.

The CDR3: CAISPGRGNYEQYF. Partial CDR3 DNA: TGTGCCATCAGTCCTGGCAGGGGGAACTACGAG. The rearrangement uses TRBV10-3 and TRBJ2-7, with 7 nucleotides matching TRBD1. The observed sequence ends 3 residues before the CDR3 terminus, with the missing tail filled in from the germline J gene. Germline lookup yields CDR1 ENHRY and CDR2 SYGVKD. V dropped 5 bases and J dropped 3; count of bases not matched to a gene: 7. The CDR3 spans 14 residues.

Comments on this clone: The CDR3 end falls 3 residues outside the read, so it is completed with the germline J gene. The chain joins TRBV20-1 to TRBJ1-1, with a tentative D call TRBD1 (6 bases). The CDR3 runs to 13 residues. Germline CDR1 DFQATT, CDR2 SNEGSKA (reference sequence). V lost 0 bases and J 6 bases, leaving 11 bases between the germline ends. CDR3 residues: CSARETGMSEAFF. The sequenced part of the CDR3 DNA is TGCAGTGCTAGAGAGACAGGAATGTCTGAA.

A remark on this clone: The read ends 3 residues early relative to the CDR3; the germline J gene fills the gap. The V and J genes are TRBV20-1 and TRBJ2-7, with 7 bases identical to TRBD2. Germline trimming cut 0 bases from V and 4 bases from J; bases unmatched to any gene: 9. Germline lookup yields CDR1 DFQATT and CDR2 SNEGSKA (reference sequence). The CDR3 is made up of 15 amino acids. The covered CDR3 bases are TGCAGTGCTAGAGATGGTTCTCCAGCGGGGTACGAG. This gives the protein CSARDGSPAGYE. The whole CDR3 is CSARDGSPAGYEQYF.

Concerning this clone: Sequencing ends 3 residues short of the CDR3 end; the germline J gene provides the rest. The V gene is TRBV5-1, the J gene TRBJ2-1; 10 bases fit TRBD2. V lost 4 bases to trimming and J lost 7 bases; unmatched junction nucleotides: 11. Germline values: CDR1 SGHRS, CDR2 YFSETQ. The CDR3 length is 16 residues. CDR3 sequence: CASSPLIAGGSNEQFF. The DNA read from the CDR3 is TGCGCCAGCAGCCCCCTGATAGCGGGGGGCTCTAATGAG.

In regard to this clone: The observed sequence ends 3 residues before the CDR3 terminus, with the missing tail filled in from the germline J gene. This chain connects TRBV11-2 to TRBJ2-5; D ambiguous. Trimming cost V 2 bases and J 5 bases, with 12 bases left between them. The CDR3 length is 14 residues. CDR1 and CDR2 from the germline V gene are SGHAT and FQNNGV. CDR3 residues: CASSLTRSVETQYF. CDR3 bases read: TGTGCCAGCAGCTTAACCAGATCCGTCGAGACC. Drawing the rest from reference TRBV11-2 and TRBJ2-5, the complete variable domain is EAGVAQSPRYKIIEKRQSVAFWCNPISGHATLYWYQQILGQGPKLLIQFQNNGVVDDSQLPKDRFSAERLKGVDSTLKIQPAKLEDSAVYLCASSLTRSVETQYFGPGTRLLVL.

As for this clone: Read data end 3 residues before the CDR3 end; the end is taken from the germline J gene. The rearrangement joins TRBV2 to TRBJ1-6; 9 bases align to TRBD1. CDR3 length: 16 amino acids. V shed 7 bases, J shed 9 bases, and the junction held 13 bases outside the gene matches. Germline lookup yields CDR1 SNHLY and CDR2 FYNNEI. This CDR3 reads CASIQDRDRVVSPLHF. The sequenced CDR3 bases are TGTGCCAGCATCCAAGACCGGGACAGGGTGGTTTCACCC.

As for this clone: The sequence runs out 3 residues before the end of the CDR3; the remainder is reconstructed from the germline J gene. The chain joins TRBV20-1 to TRBJ1-2; D not certain. This CDR3 has 15 amino acids. Germline loops: CDR1 DFQATT, CDR2 SNEGSKA (reference sequence). V was trimmed by 0 bases and J by 4 bases, leaving 15 bases between them. The CDR3 sequence is CSARDPSTPSYGYTF. The DNA read from the CDR3 is TGCAGTGCTAGAGACCCCTCGACACCAAGCTATGGC.

Here the CDR3 reads CAISESSAPWTAESYEQYF. The sequenced CDR3 bases are TGTGCCATCAGTGAGTCTTCCGCCCCCTGGACAGCCGAATCCTACGAG. This sequence joins TRBV10-3 and TRBJ2-7; the D gene is possibly TRBD1 (6 bases). The sequence runs out 3 residues before the end of the CDR3; the remainder is reconstructed from the germline J gene. This CDR3 region has 19 residues. CDR1 is ENHRY and CDR2 is SYGVKD in the germline V gene. Trimming removed 0 bases from V and 1 base from J, with 22 bases in between.

A remark on this clone: The read halts 3 residues ahead of the CDR3 end, with the missing end drawn from the germline J gene. The rearrangement joins TRBV7-3 to TRBJ1-3; D may be TRBD1 (6 bases). This CDR3 has 13 amino acids. The V gene lost 5 bases and the J gene lost 4 bases, with 9 bases spanning the gap. CDR1 SGHTA and CDR2 FQGTGA come from the germline V gene. CDR3 residues: CASSPGQGNTIYF. The CDR3 bases that were read are TGTGCCAGCAGCCCAGGACAGGGAAACACC.

As for this clone: The read stops 3 residues short of the end of the CDR3; the missing end is completed from the germline J gene. V usage is TRBV2 and J usage is TRBJ2-5; the D gene is possibly TRBD1 (5 bases). Per germline, CDR1 SNHLY and CDR2 FYNNEI. This CDR3 is built from 12 residues. Trimming stripped 8 bases from V and 5 bases from J, with 12 bases between. This CDR3 reads CASGTGLETQYF. CDR3 DNA (partial): TGTGCCAGCGGAACAGGATTGGAGACC.

With regard to this clone: The read finishes 3 residues shy of the CDR3 end, and the germline J gene is used to complete it. The chain is built from TRBV10-3 and TRBJ1-1; TRBD1 might be the D (6 bases). Germline-derived CDR1 and CDR2 are ENHRY and SYGVKD. Trimming cost V 4 bases and J 5 bases, with 14 bases left between them. The CDR3 covers 14 residues. CDR3 sequence reads: CAISANREVTEAFF. CDR3 bases read: TGTGCCATCAGTGCCAACAGGGAGGTGACTGAA.

CDR3 amino acids: CASTTEPAGWEKLFF. Incomplete CDR3 DNA: TGTGCCAGTACCACCGAGCCCGCCGGTTGGGAAAAA. The V gene is TRBV19, the J gene TRBJ1-4; D unclear. The CDR3 is cut off 3 residues early in the read; its end comes from the germline J gene. The germline V gene encodes CDR1 LNHDA and CDR2 SQIVND (reference sequence). The CDR3 length is 15 residues. The V end was cut by 7 bases, the J end by 8 bases, with 20 bases between.

Of note for this clone: The read finishes 3 residues shy of the CDR3 end, and the germline J gene is used to complete it. The rearrangement uses TRBV5-1 and TRBJ2-5; D is possibly TRBD1 or TRBD2 (6 bases each). The CDR3 is 16 amino acids. Trimming pared 4 bases from V and 2 bases from J, leaving 18 bases between. The germline V gene has CDR1 SGHRS and CDR2 YFSETQ. The CDR3 is CASSLPLQGGQETQYF. The sequenced CDR3 bases are TGCGCCAGCAGCCTTCCCCTACAGGGAGGACAAGAGACC.

As regards this clone: Coverage ceases 3 residues before the CDR3 finishes, and the germline J gene fills in the end. The chain employs TRBV20-1 and TRBJ2-7, with D perhaps matching TRBD2 (6 bases). CDR3 length: 15 amino acids. Trimming removed 0 bases at V and 6 bases at J, with 18 bases between. Germline CDR1 DFQATT, CDR2 SNEGSKA (reference sequence). The CDR3 bases that were read are TGCAGTGCTAGAGATATGGGACGGGGGAGCGGCGAG. Amino acids: CSARDMGRGSGE. In full, the CDR3 is CSARDMGRGSGEQYF.

The CDR3 here is CASSSDSRYSEQYF. Incomplete CDR3 DNA: TGTGCCAGCAGCTCGGACAGTAGATACTCCGAG. This chain connects TRBV5-6 to TRBJ2-7, with D possibly being TRBD1 (6 bases). With the read ending 3 residues before the CDR3 end, the germline J gene is used to fill in that end. This CDR3 has 14 amino acids. V lost 3 bases and J lost 6, with 16 bases in between. Germline assignment: CDR1 SGHDT and CDR2 YYEEEE.

A remark on this clone: From the germline J gene comes the end of the CDR3, since the read stops 3 residues before it. The chain is built from TRBV18 and TRBJ2-1; the match to TRBD1 covers 7 bases. The CDR3 is 17 residues long. Germline V gene lookup returns CDR1 KGHSH and CDR2 LQKENI. The junction had 9 bases not matched to a gene; V was cut back by 3 bases and J by 1 base. CDR3 in amino acids: CASSPESRDSSYNEQFF. The part of the CDR3 DNA that was read is TGTGCCAGCTCACCCGAAAGCCGGGACAGTTCCTACAATGAG.

As regards this clone: The sequenced fragment ends 3 residues before the CDR3 boundary, so the rest is inferred from the germline J gene. J is TRBJ2-4 and V is TRBV2, with 12 positions matching TRBD1. Trimming at V came to 4 bases and at J to 6 bases, leaving 7 bases not matched to a gene. The CDR3 has 16 residues. Germline V lookup: CDR1 SNHLY, CDR2 FYNNEI. CDR3 DNA (partial): TGTGCCAGCAGTGTCGGGACAGGGGGCGGAGGAAACATT. This encodes CASSVGTGGGGNI. The CDR3 as a whole reads CASSVGTGGGGNIQYF. The entire variable domain, with the rest obtained from reference TRBV2 and TRBJ2-4, is as follows: EPEVTQTPSHQVTQMGQEVILRCVPISNHLYFYWYRQILGQKVEFLVSFYNNEISEKSEIFDDQFSVERPDGSNFTLKIRSTKLEDSAMYFCASSVGTGGGGNIQYFGAGTRLSVL.

Comments on this clone: Sequencing ends 3 residues short of the CDR3 end; the germline J gene provides the rest. The rearrangement uses TRBV18 and TRBJ2-2; TRBD1 might be the D (6 bases). Germline V gene lookup returns CDR1 KGHSH and CDR2 LQKENI. The CDR3 is 16 residues long. V lost 6 bases and J lost 4, with 18 bases in between. Here the CDR3 reads CASSRLQGSGTGELFF. The CDR3 DNA, read in part, is TGTGCCAGCTCGCGACTACAGGGTTCTGGCACCGGGGAG.

As for this clone: Read data end 3 residues before the CDR3 end; the end is taken from the germline J gene. This sequence joins TRBV20-1 and TRBJ1-5, with D maybe TRBD1 (6 bases). Germline CDR1 and CDR2: DFQATT and SNEGSKA (reference sequence). Trimming stripped 4 bases from V and 4 bases from J, with 20 bases between. This CDR3 spans 16 amino acids. CDR3 DNA, as far as it was read: TGCAGTGCTACAGAAATCAAGGGGGGGTCTAATCAGCCC. Encoded protein: CSATEIKGGSNQP. The full CDR3 sequence reads CSATEIKGGSNQPQHF.

In the case of this clone: The read comes to an end 3 residues before the CDR3 does, leaving the germline J gene to fill in the end. The rearrangement joins TRBV20-1 to TRBJ1-5, with a tentative D call TRBD1 (6 bases). The CDR3 loop spans 13 amino acids. Germline assignment: CDR1 DFQATT and CDR2 SNEGSKA (reference sequence). V dropped 3 bases and J dropped 7 bases, with 13 bases sitting between them. The sequenced part of the CDR3 DNA is TGCAGTGCTAGTAGGGGGGGTGGGCAGCCC. The encoded protein is CSASRGGGQP. The full-length CDR3 reads as CSASRGGGQPQHF.

Of note for this clone: Read sequence stops 3 residues before the CDR3 end, and the germline J gene provides the missing end. V is TRBV18 and J is TRBJ2-2; the D is unclear. V was clipped by 6 bases and J by 2 bases, with 16 bases between them. There are 16 residues in the CDR3. Germline loops: CDR1 KGHSH, CDR2 LQKENI. This chain's CDR3 is CASSRLTRLNTGELFF. The CDR3 bases that were read are TGTGCCAGCTCGCGGTTGACTCGCCTTAACACCGGGGAG. Together with reference TRBV18 and TRBJ2-2, the CDR3 gives the full variable domain: NAGVMQNPRHLVRRRGQEARLRCSPMKGHSHVYWYRQLPEEGLKFMVYLQKENIIDESGMPKERFSAEFPKEGPSILRIQQVVRGDSAAYFCASSRLTRLNTGELFFGEGSRLTVL.

About this clone itself: The CDR3 goes on 3 residues after the read ends, and that part is filled in from the germline J gene. The chain joins TRBV19 to TRBJ2-7; TRBD2 matches at 10 bases. In germline, CDR1 is LNHDA, CDR2 SQIVND (reference sequence). CDR3 size: 17 residues. V trimming: 10 bases; J trimming: 1 base; junction bases outside the gene matches: 16. CDR3: CATAPIFGLAESYEQYF. The CDR3 bases that were read are TGTGCCACCGCGCCCATCTTCGGACTAGCGGAATCCTACGAG. The full variable domain, in which reference TRBV19 and TRBJ2-7 provide the parts outside the CDR3, is DGGITQSPKYLFRKEGQNVTLSCEQNLNHDAMYWYRQDPGQGLRLIYYSQIVNDFQKGDIAEGYSVSREKKESFPLTVTSAQKNPTAFYLCATAPIFGLAESYEQYFGPGTRLTVT.

On this clone: Read sequence stops 3 residues before the CDR3 end, and the germline J gene provides the missing end. The chain employs TRBV2 and TRBJ1-5; TRBD1 might be the D (5 bases). The CDR3 spans 15 residues. Trimming removed 6 bases at V and 1 base at J, with 13 bases between. Germline values: CDR1 SNHLY, CDR2 FYNNEI. CDR3 sequence: CASRGERASNQPQHF. Incomplete CDR3 DNA: TGTGCCAGCAGGGGGGAGCGGGCGAGCAATCAGCCC.

Note on this clone: The CDR3 end lies 3 residues beyond the end of the read and is filled in from the germline J gene. The V call is TRBV2, the J call TRBJ1-3, with D unresolved. Germline V CDR1 and CDR2: SNHLY, FYNNEI. The CDR3 consists of 16 residues. The V end lost 3 bases, the J end lost 0 bases, and 12 bases lay between the germline ends. The CDR3 loop reads CASSDRDSRSGNTIYF. The sequenced part of the CDR3 DNA is TGTGCCAGCAGTGACCGCGACTCCCGCTCTGGAAACACC. The whole variable domain, remainder taken from reference TRBV2 and TRBJ1-3, is EPEVTQTPSHQVTQMGQEVILRCVPISNHLYFYWYRQILGQKVEFLVSFYNNEISEKSEIFDDQFSVERPDGSNFTLKIRSTKLEDSAMYFCASSDRDSRSGNTIYFGEGSWLTVV.

Remarks on this clone: The DNA ends 3 residues before the CDR3 does, and the rest of the CDR3 is filled in from the germline J gene. This chain connects TRBV10-2 to TRBJ2-2; possibly TRBD2 for D (6 bases). The CDR3 contains 14 residues. V gave up 6 bases and J gave up 6 bases, with 14 bases separating them. Germline loops: CDR1 WSHSY, CDR2 SAAADI. The CDR3 bases that were read are TGCGCCAGCAGACTAGCCTTGCATTCCGGGGAG. Protein: CASRLALHSGE. In full, the CDR3 is CASRLALHSGELFF.

Comments on this clone: The read is 3 residues too short to cover the CDR3 end, so that end is filled in from the germline J gene. V and J are TRBV5-1 and TRBJ2-1, with a weak D call TRBD2 (6 bases). The V and J ends lost 0 bases and 4 bases respectively, with 17 bases between them. This CDR3 has 17 residues. Germline V gene data show CDR1 as SGHRS and CDR2 as YFSETQ. CDR3 sequence reads: CASSLAPTSGTYNEQFF. Incomplete CDR3 DNA: TGCGCCAGCAGCTTGGCACCAACGTCAGGGACTTACAATGAG.